This note documents a single T cell receptor beta chain sequence. V shed 0 bases and J shed 4 bases, with 13 bases lying between them. This CDR3 contains 16 residues. Germline loops: CDR1 KGHSH, CDR2 LQKENI. This entry comes from a study of blood T cell repertoires in COVID-19. TCRdb's table, derived via immunoSEQ multiplex PCR, lists solely in-frame clones and lacks some. The table has about 26,000 clones, almost 90% seen once. This rearrangement joins TRBV18 to TRBJ2-1, with a weak D call TRBD1 (5 bases). The sequenced material came from peripheral blood. The origin of this receptor is a man in his 70s with acute or convalescent COVID-19. The CDR3 region has the DNA TGTGCCAGCTCACCACCGGGTCGACAGCCTTACAATGAGCAGTTCTTC. This translates into CASSPPGRQPYNEQFF.